These 29 T cell receptor beta chains share one sample of origin, sequenced in a study of T cell responses to AZD1222 COVID-19 vaccine. Sequencing was performed with immunoSEQ multiplex PCR; in TCRdb, only in-frame clones are kept and a portion is missing. The table shows about 180,000 clones, with 94% occurring only once. This sample comprised peripheral blood, obtained 28 days after the second AZD1222 dose. These receptors were taken from an adult who received the AZD1222 COVID-19 vaccine.

The chain employs TRBV20-1 and TRBJ2-1; D not resolved. The CDR3 length is 11 residues. V gave up 5 bases and J gave up 3 bases, with 5 bases separating them. CDR1 DFQATT and CDR2 SNEGSKA come from the germline V gene (reference sequence). In nucleotides, the CDR3 is TGCAGTGCTGAGAGCTACAATGAGCAGTTCTTC. Protein sequence: CSAESYNEQFF.

This chain connects TRBV30 to TRBJ2-7; D not certain. Trimming removed 3 bases at V and 1 base at J, with 10 bases between. Germline CDR1 reads GTSNPN; CDR2 reads SVGIG (reference sequence). This CDR3 contains 13 residues. The CDR3 DNA is TGTGCCTGGAGGGATGGTCTGTCCTACGAGCAGTACTTC. The encoded protein is CAWRDGLSYEQYF.

The CDR3 spells CASSFPNHYEQFF. The CDR3 DNA reads as TGTGCCAGCAGCTTCCCTAACCACTATGAGCAGTTCTTC. This chain links TRBV7-9 with TRBJ2-1, with D unclear. The CDR3 sequence is 13 residues long. Germline V gene data show CDR1 as SEHNR and CDR2 as FQNEAQ (reference sequence). V was shortened by 3 bases and J by 8 bases, with 11 bases between the two germline ends.

The V gene is TRBV10-2, the J gene TRBJ1-1, with 7 bases identical to TRBD1. The CDR3 sequence is 14 residues long. J gave up 1 base and V 8 bases, and 7 bases lay outside the gene matches. Per germline, CDR1 WSHSY and CDR2 SAAADI. The chain's CDR3 is CASGSRQGNTEAFF. In nucleotides, the CDR3 is TGCGCCAGCGGATCACGACAGGGGAACACTGAAGCTTTCTTT.

The V and J genes are TRBV6-5 and TRBJ1-2, with D possibly TRBD1 on 6 matching bases. V lost 6 bases and J lost 4, with 12 bases in between. Looked up from germline, CDR1 is MNHEY and CDR2 is SVGAGI. The CDR3 is made up of 13 amino acids. The CDR3 DNA reads TGTGCCAGCAGCTACAGGGACATCTATGGCTACACCTTC. Amino acid sequence: CASSYRDIYGYTF.

This clone was detected once. V usage is TRBV6-2 or TRBV6-3 and J usage is TRBJ2-7, with D possibly being TRBD2 (7 bases). V lost 5 bases, J lost 0 bases, and 14 bases lay in between. This CDR3 region has 15 residues. Germline assignment: CDR1 MNHEY and CDR2 SVGEGT. CDR3 in amino acids: CASSRGGASSYEQYF. DNA of the CDR3: TGTGCCAGCAGTAGAGGGGGGGCTAGCTCCTACGAGCAGTACTTC.

V is TRBV7-8 and J is TRBJ1-5; 9 bases fit TRBD1. Losses at the gene ends were 5 bases for V and 6 bases for J; bases not matched to a gene: 11. This CDR3 is built from 16 residues. The germline V gene encodes CDR1 SGHVS and CDR2 FQNEAQ. For the CDR3, the DNA is TGTGCCAGCAGCCTAGATAGGACAGGGGATACTCAGCCCCAGCATTTT. Amino acid sequence: CASSLDRTGDTQPQHF.

J is TRBJ2-7 and V is TRBV24-1, with TRBD1 matching over 8 bases. This CDR3 has 14 amino acids. The germline CDR1 and CDR2 sequences are KGHDR and SFDVKD. V shed 2 bases and J 7 bases; nucleotides not matched to a gene: 6. CDR3 coding DNA: TGTGCCACCAGTGATTCCAGGGGGCCGGGAGAGCAGTACTTC. Protein product: CATSDSRGPGEQYF.

The CDR3 DNA sequence: TGCAGCGTCTTAACCGACAGGGACAATCAGCCCCAGCATTTT. Translated: CSVLTDRDNQPQHF. This rearrangement joins TRBV29-1 to TRBJ1-5; 7 nucleotides agree with TRBD1. Germline values: CDR1 SQVTM, CDR2 ANQGSEA. The CDR3 contains 14 residues. J lost 3 bases, V lost 6 bases, and 8 bases had no gene match. The entire variable domain, with the rest obtained from reference TRBV29-1 and TRBJ1-5, is as follows: SAVISQKPSRDICQRGTSLTIQCQVDSQVTMMFWYRQQPGQSLTLIATANQGSEATYESGFVIDKFPISRPNLTFSTLTVSNMSPEDSSIYLCSVLTDRDNQPQHFGDGTRLSIL.

This chain joins TRBV18 and TRBJ1-1; D gene uncertain. V lost 3 bases and J lost 1, with 12 bases in between. The CDR3 sequence is 15 residues long. Germline V gives CDR1 KGHSH, CDR2 LQKENI. The CDR3 DNA follows: TGTGCCAGCTCACCTCAGGACTTCCAGAACACTGAAGCTTTCTTT. Translated, it gives CASSPQDFQNTEAFF.

The chain combines TRBV29-1 with TRBJ1-1, with D possibly TRBD1 on 6 matching bases. This CDR3 region has 11 residues. Per germline, CDR1 SQVTM and CDR2 ANQGSEA. The ends were cut back, 2 bases at V and 5 bases at J, with 6 bases in the middle. CDR3 bases: TGCAGCGTTGAAACAGGGACTGAAGCTTTCTTT. Translated, it gives CSVETGTEAFF.

The CDR3 loop is CASSLGTSGSTDTQYF. The DNA of the CDR3 is TGTGCCAGCAGCTTAGGGACTAGCGGGAGCACAGATACGCAGTATTTT. This chain connects TRBV11-1 to TRBJ2-3, with 11 positions matching TRBD2. Germline V gene lookup returns CDR1 SGHAT and CDR2 FQDESV (reference sequence). V lost 1 base and J lost 0; bases outside the gene matches: 0. The CDR3 length is 16 residues.

This clone showed up just once. This chain links TRBV28 with TRBJ2-7; TRBD2 agrees at 13 bases. The CDR3 is 16 residues long. CDR1 is MDHEN, CDR2 SYDVKM, per germline. V gave up 5 bases and J gave up 5 bases; unmatched junction bases: 9. This CDR3 is CASSPGLAGVSNEQYF. The CDR3 nucleotides read TGTGCCAGCAGTCCCGGACTAGCGGGAGTTTCGAACGAGCAGTACTTC.

This clone was picked up one time. This chain connects TRBV4-2 to TRBJ1-1; TRBD1 matches at 12 bases. The length of the CDR3 is 18 residues. Germline V gives CDR1 LGHNA, CDR2 YNFKEQ. The trim removed 4 bases at V and 9 bases at J, leaving 18 bases unmatched. The CDR3 region is CASSPTLPMGGQGAKAFF. The CDR3, as DNA: TGTGCCAGCAGCCCGACACTCCCAATGGGGGGACAGGGGGCGAAAGCTTTCTTT.

This chain links TRBV19 with TRBJ1-2, with TRBD1 as a possible D gene (5 bases). CDR3 length: 14 amino acids. CDR1 and CDR2 (germline): LNHDA, SQIVND (reference sequence). The V end was cut by 2 bases, the J end by 7 bases, with 14 bases between. This CDR3 is CASSIQGISVGYTF. CDR3 DNA: TGTGCCAGTAGTATACAGGGTATATCGGTTGGCTACACCTTC.

This clone was picked up a small number of times. This sequence joins TRBV6-4 and TRBJ1-6, with D perhaps matching TRBD1 (6 bases). The CDR3 sequence is 14 residues long. Germline V gene lookup returns CDR1 MRHNA and CDR2 SNTAGT. V was shortened by 6 bases and J by 10 bases, with 16 bases between the two germline ends. CDR3 residues: CASSKGGHRSPLHF. CDR3 nucleotide sequence: TGTGCCAGCAGCAAAGGGGGGCACAGATCACCCCTCCACTTT.

The chain has TRBV6-5 and TRBJ2-5; unclear D gene. The germline V and J ends were trimmed by 10 bases and 5 bases, with 14 bases remaining between them. CDR1 is MNHEY and CDR2 is SVGAGI in the germline V gene. The CDR3 sequence is 12 residues long. CDR3 protein: CATASIGETQYF. CDR3 bases: TGTGCCACCGCATCAATAGGGGAGACCCAGTACTTC.

For this clone: The same CDR3 arises from other DNA sequences in this sample as well. The chain has TRBV7-9 and TRBJ1-5; D unclear. Germline V gene sequence: CDR1 SEHNR, CDR2 FQNEAQ (reference sequence). The V end was cut by 0 bases, the J end by 4 bases, with 4 bases between. CDR3 length: 13 amino acids. The chain's CDR3 is CASSLASNQPQHF. In nucleotides, the CDR3 is TGTGCCAGCAGCTTAGCATCAAATCAGCCCCAGCATTTT.

The V gene is TRBV4-3, the J gene TRBJ1-5, with a possible D match to TRBD1 (6 bases). The V gene's germline CDR1 is LGHNA and CDR2 YSLEER. This CDR3 comprises 16 residues. The ends were cut back, 0 bases at V and 0 bases at J, with 9 bases in the middle. The CDR3 DNA is TGCGCCAGCAGCCAAGATAGGGGGAATAGCAATCAGCCCCAGCATTTT. This translates into CASSQDRGNSNQPQHF.

The CDR3 sequence: CASSSLTDSTDTQYF. Here the CDR3 DNA reads TGTGCCAGCAGCTCACTAACAGATAGCACAGATACGCAGTATTTT. The chain uses TRBV11-2 and TRBJ2-3; D unclear. This CDR3 is built from 15 residues. The V end lost 4 bases, the J end lost 0 bases, and 11 bases lay between the germline ends. CDR1 is SGHAT and CDR2 is FQNNGV in the germline V gene.

This chain links TRBV4-1 with TRBJ1-3; D might be TRBD1 (5 bases). The CDR3 spans 15 residues. Trimming took 3 bases from V and 2 from J, leaving 11 bases between them. Looked up from germline, CDR1 is MGHRA and CDR2 is YSYEKL. CDR3 residues: CASSHRVTAGNTIYF. CDR3 in DNA: TGCGCCAGCAGCCACAGGGTTACGGCTGGAAACACCATATATTTT.

This chain joins TRBV6-5 and TRBJ2-7; D not resolved. The V gene's germline CDR1 is MNHEY and CDR2 SVGAGI. With 6 bases removed from V and 2 bases from J, the gap between germline ends came to 17 bases. CDR3 size: 15 residues. CDR3 sequence (DNA): TGTGCCAGCAGGGCCGACTCCTGGGCCCCCTACGAGCAGTACTTC. The encoded protein is CASRADSWAPYEQYF.

The chain employs TRBV25-1 and TRBJ1-2; D is possibly TRBD1 (5 bases). CDR3 length equals 14 residues. Germline V gene lookup returns CDR1 MGHDK and CDR2 SYGVNS. Trimming left V 2 bases short and J 8 bases short, with 15 bases between. The CDR3 region has the DNA TGTGCCAGCAGTGAACTCCTTTCGGGGCTCGGCTACACCTTC. It specifies CASSELLSGLGYTF.

The V call is TRBV7-8, the J call TRBJ1-6; 7 nucleotides line up with TRBD1. Per the germline V gene, CDR1 is SGHVS and CDR2 is FQNEAQ. V lost 2 bases and J lost 8; bases outside the gene matches: 9. The CDR3 length is 16 residues. The CDR3 loop reads CASSLRPRQGHSPLHF. As DNA, the CDR3 is TGTGCCAGCAGCTTAAGGCCGCGACAGGGTCATTCACCCCTCCACTTT.

The rearrangement uses TRBV24-1 and TRBJ2-1; the match to TRBD1 covers 10 bases. The CDR3 length is 13 residues. The germline gives CDR1 KGHDR, CDR2 SFDVKD. With 7 bases clipped from V and 8 bases from J, the junction kept 4 bases outside the gene matches. The CDR3 nucleotides read TGTGCCACCAGAAGGGGGACAGGGGATGAGCAGTTCTTC. Protein sequence: CATRRGTGDEQFF.

The V gene is TRBV5-1, the J gene TRBJ2-1; TRBD1 is a possible D gene (6 bases). Germline CDR1 is SGHRS and CDR2 is YFSETQ. The length of the CDR3 is 16 residues. The V end lost 1 base, the J end lost 2 bases, and 13 bases lay between the germline ends. CDR3 loop: CASSLRPDRTYNEQFF. CDR3 in DNA: TGCGCCAGCAGCTTGAGACCCGACAGGACCTACAATGAGCAGTTCTTC.

The rearrangement joins TRBV18 to TRBJ2-7, with D possibly TRBD1 on 6 matching bases. The CDR3 sequence is 13 residues long. Trimming took off 0 bases at V and 6 bases at J, with 9 bases between the two ends. CDR1 and CDR2 (germline): KGHSH, LQKENI. CDR3 coding DNA: TGTGCCAGCTCACCACCTCCAGGGGTCGAGCAGTACTTC. Its translation is CASSPPPGVEQYF.

This clone was observed once. This sequence joins TRBV15 and TRBJ2-1, with D maybe TRBD2 (5 bases). CDR3 size: 17 residues. The V gene lost 0 bases and the J gene lost 0 bases, with 12 bases spanning the gap. Per the germline V gene, CDR1 is LNHNV and CDR2 is YYDKDF (reference sequence). The DNA of the CDR3 is TGTGCCACCAGCAGAGATGGCCTAACTAGCTCCTACAATGAGCAGTTCTTC. Its translation: CATSRDGLTSSYNEQFF. Based on the CDR3 plus reference TRBV15 and TRBJ2-1, the full variable domain is DAMVIQNPRYQVTQFGKPVTLSCSQTLNHNVMYWYQQKSSQAPKLLFHYYDKDFNNEADTPDNFQSRRPNTSFCFLDIRSPGLGDTAMYLCATSRDGLTSSYNEQFFGPGTRLTVL.

This chain joins TRBV20-1 and TRBJ2-3, with a weak D call TRBD2 (6 bases). Trimming shortened V by 3 bases and J by 3 bases, and 10 bases separated the two germline ends. CDR3 length equals 13 residues. Germline CDR1 is DFQATT and CDR2 is SNEGSKA (reference sequence). The CDR3 region is CSASAGPTDTQYF. The CDR3 coding sequence is TGCAGTGCTAGTGCGGGACCGACAGATACGCAGTATTTT.